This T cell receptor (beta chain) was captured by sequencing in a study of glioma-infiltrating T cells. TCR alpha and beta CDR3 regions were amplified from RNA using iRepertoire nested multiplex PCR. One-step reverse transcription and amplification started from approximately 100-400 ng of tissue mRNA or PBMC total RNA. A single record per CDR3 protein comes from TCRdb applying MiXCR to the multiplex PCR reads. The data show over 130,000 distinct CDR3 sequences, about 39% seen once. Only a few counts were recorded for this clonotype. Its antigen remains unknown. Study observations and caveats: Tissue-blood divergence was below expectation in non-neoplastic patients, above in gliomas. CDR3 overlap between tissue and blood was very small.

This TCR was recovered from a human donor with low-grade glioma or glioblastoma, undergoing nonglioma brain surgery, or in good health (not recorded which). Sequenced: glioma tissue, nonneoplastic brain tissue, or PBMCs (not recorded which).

Here the CDR3 DNA reads TGCAGTGCTGGACTAGCGCAAGAGACCCAGTACTTC. Protein: CSAGLAQETQYF. The chain uses TRBV20-1 and TRBJ2-5; TRBD2 matches at 9 bases. The CDR3 runs to 12 residues. Germline-derived CDR1 and CDR2 are DFQATT and SNEGSKA (reference sequence). V trimming: 5 bases; J trimming: 2 bases; junction bases outside the gene matches: 0.